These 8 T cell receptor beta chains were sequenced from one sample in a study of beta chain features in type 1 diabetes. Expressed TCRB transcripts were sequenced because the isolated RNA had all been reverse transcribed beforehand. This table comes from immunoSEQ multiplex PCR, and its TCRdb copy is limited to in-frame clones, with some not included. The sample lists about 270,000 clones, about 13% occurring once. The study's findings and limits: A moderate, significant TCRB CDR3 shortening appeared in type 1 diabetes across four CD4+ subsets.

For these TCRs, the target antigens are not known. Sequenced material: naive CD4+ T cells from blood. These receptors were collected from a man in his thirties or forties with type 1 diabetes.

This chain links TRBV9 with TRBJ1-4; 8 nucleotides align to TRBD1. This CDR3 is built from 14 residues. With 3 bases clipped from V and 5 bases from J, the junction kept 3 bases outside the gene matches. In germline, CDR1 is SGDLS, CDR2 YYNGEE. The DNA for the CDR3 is TGTGCCAGCAGCGCCAGACAGGGGAATGAAAAACTGTTTTTT. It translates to CASSARQGNEKLFF.

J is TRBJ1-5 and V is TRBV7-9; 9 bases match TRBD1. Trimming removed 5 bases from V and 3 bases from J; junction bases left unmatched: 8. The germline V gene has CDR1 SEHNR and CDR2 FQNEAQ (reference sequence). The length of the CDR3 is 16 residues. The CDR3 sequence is CASSPSGTGNNQPQHF. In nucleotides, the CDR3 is TGTGCCAGCAGCCCTAGTGGGACAGGGAACAATCAGCCCCAGCATTTT.

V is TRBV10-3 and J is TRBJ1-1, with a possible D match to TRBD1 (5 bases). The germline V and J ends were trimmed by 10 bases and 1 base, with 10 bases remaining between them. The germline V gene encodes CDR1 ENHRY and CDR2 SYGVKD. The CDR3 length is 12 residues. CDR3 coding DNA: TGTGCCACCGGGGACTCGAACACTGAAGCTTTCTTT. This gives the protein CATGDSNTEAFF.

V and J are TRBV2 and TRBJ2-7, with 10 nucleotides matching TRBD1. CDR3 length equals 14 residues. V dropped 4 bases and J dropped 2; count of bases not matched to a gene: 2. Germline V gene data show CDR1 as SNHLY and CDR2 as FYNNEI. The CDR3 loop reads CASSADRGPYEQYF. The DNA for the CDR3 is TGTGCCAGCAGTGCCGACAGGGGGCCCTACGAGCAGTACTTC.

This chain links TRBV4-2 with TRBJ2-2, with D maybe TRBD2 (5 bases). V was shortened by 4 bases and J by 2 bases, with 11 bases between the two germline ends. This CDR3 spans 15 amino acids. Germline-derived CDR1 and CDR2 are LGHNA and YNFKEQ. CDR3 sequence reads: CASSLGSINTGELFF. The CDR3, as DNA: TGTGCCAGCAGCCTGGGGAGTATCAACACCGGGGAGCTGTTTTTT.

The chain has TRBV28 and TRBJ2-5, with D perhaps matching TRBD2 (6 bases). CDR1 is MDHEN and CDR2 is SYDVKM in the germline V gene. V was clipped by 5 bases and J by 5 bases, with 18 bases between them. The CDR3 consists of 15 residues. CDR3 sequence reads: CASSLGIAAQETQYF. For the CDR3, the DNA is TGTGCCAGCAGTCTCGGCATAGCGGCACAGGAGACCCAGTACTTC.

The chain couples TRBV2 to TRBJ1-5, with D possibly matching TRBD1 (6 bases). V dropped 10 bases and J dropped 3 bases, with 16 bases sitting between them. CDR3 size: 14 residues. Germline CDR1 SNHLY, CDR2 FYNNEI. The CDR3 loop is CATQRGGDNQPQHF. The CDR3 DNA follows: TGTGCCACCCAAAGGGGGGGGGACAATCAGCCCCAGCATTTT.

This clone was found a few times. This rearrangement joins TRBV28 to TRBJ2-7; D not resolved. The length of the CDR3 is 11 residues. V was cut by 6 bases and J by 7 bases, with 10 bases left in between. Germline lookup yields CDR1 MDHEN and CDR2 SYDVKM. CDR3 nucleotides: TGTGCCAGCAGCGACTCCTGGGAGCAGTACTTC. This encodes CASSDSWEQYF.